The 7 T cell receptor beta chains reported below all come from one sample, sequenced in a study of blood T cell repertoires in COVID-19. Produced via immunoSEQ multiplex PCR; TCRdb's table is partial and in-frame only. The sample contains roughly 400,000 clones, 80% to 95% of which appear only once. Specimen: PBMCs or T cells enriched from blood (not recorded which). These receptor sequences come from a man aged 18-30 years who had recovered from COVID-19.

This clone showed up just a few times. The chain uses TRBV9 and TRBJ1-3; no reliable D call. Trimming took off 6 bases at V and 0 bases at J, with 10 bases between the two ends. The germline V gene has CDR1 SGDLS and CDR2 YYNGEE. The CDR3 sequence is 14 residues long. In DNA, the CDR3 is TGTGCCAGCACCCAGTCTCACTCTGGAAACACCATATATTTT. Translating gives CASTQSHSGNTIYF. The complete variable domain, with remaining parts taken from reference TRBV9 and TRBJ1-3, reads DSGVTQTPKHLITATGQRVTLRCSPRSGDLSVYWYQQSLDQGLQFLIQYYNGEERAKGNILERFSAQQFPDLHSELNLSSLELGDSALYFCASTQSHSGNTIYFGEGSWLTVV.

The chain joins TRBV5-4 to TRBJ1-1; D uncertain. Per germline, CDR1 SGHNT and CDR2 YYREEE (reference sequence). The CDR3 loop spans 15 amino acids. The V gene lost 0 bases and the J gene lost 1 base, with 10 bases spanning the gap. DNA of the CDR3: TGTGCCAGCAGCTTGGGTCTTGGAGGGAACACTGAAGCTTTCTTT. Translation gives CASSLGLGGNTEAFF. Supplemented by reference TRBV5-4 and TRBJ1-1, the full variable domain reads ETGVTQSPTHLIKTRGQQVTLRCSSQSGHNTVSWYQQALGQGPQFIFQYYREEENGRGNFPPRFSGLQFPNYSSELNVNALELDDSALYLCASSLGLGGNTEAFFGQGTRLTVV.

This chain connects TRBV28 to TRBJ1-2; no reliable D call. Trimming left V 3 bases short and J 6 bases short, with 17 bases between. Germline V lookup: CDR1 MDHEN, CDR2 SYDVKM. The CDR3 runs to 15 residues. CDR3 nucleotide sequence: TGTGCCAGCAGTTTTTCTGAATTCGGGGAACATGGCTACACCTTC. Its protein is CASSFSEFGEHGYTF.

The genes are TRBV6-1 and TRBJ1-1; 7 bases agree with TRBD1. CDR1 is MNHNS, CDR2 SASEGT, per germline. J was trimmed by 2 bases and V by 3 bases; bases with no gene match: 6. This CDR3 contains 15 residues. The CDR3: CASSDRTGHNTEAFF. The CDR3 DNA is TGTGCCAGCAGTGACAGGACAGGCCACAACACTGAAGCTTTCTTT.

The chain carries TRBV5-3 and TRBJ2-4, with 8 bases matching TRBD2. TRBV5-3 is identified as an open reading frame with a role that is uncertain. Germline trimming cut 0 bases from V and 1 base from J; bases unmatched to any gene: 3. The length of the CDR3 is 16 residues. DNA for the CDR3: TGTGCCAGAAGCTTGGTCGGGGGGGCCGCCAAAAACATTCAGTACTTC. Amino acid sequence: CARSLVGGAAKNIQYF.

This clone was picked up one time. This chain uses TRBV2 with TRBJ2-5; TRBD2 matches 11 bases. The ends lost 6 bases at V and 7 bases at J; junction bases unmatched: 7. The CDR3 covers 14 residues. Germline V gene sequence: CDR1 SNHLY, CDR2 FYNNEI. CDR3: CASSLLAGETTQYF. CDR3 in DNA: TGTGCCAGCAGCCTACTAGCGGGGGAGACGACCCAGTACTTC.

V and J are TRBV2 and TRBJ1-5; 7 bases are a match to TRBD1. V lost 1 base to trimming and J lost 6 bases; unmatched junction nucleotides: 6. Germline V gene data show CDR1 as SNHLY and CDR2 as FYNNEI. The CDR3 has 15 residues. Here the CDR3 DNA reads TGTGCCAGCAGTGAAGGCCCCAAGGGGGCTCAGCCCCAGCATTTT. It yields the protein CASSEGPKGAQPQHF.